The 12 T cell receptor beta chains given below trace back to one sample, sequenced in a study of cytomegalovirus exposure and HLA in healthy donors. It was with 60 Vbeta and 13 Jbeta primers that the PCR ran. Sequencing was performed with immunoSEQ multiplex PCR; in TCRdb, only in-frame clones are kept and a portion is missing. In the table there are some 120,000 clones, about four fifths of which are singletons. Input material: PBMCs. Receptor source: a young woman in good health and CMV-seronegative.

This chain connects TRBV28 to TRBJ2-5; 7 positions match TRBD1. Germline V gene lookup returns CDR1 MDHEN and CDR2 SYDVKM. The trim removed 4 bases at V and 5 bases at J, leaving 7 bases unmatched. The CDR3 totals 14 residues. The CDR3 is CASSSSTGDETQYF. DNA for the CDR3: TGTGCCAGCAGTTCCTCTACAGGGGATGAGACCCAGTACTTC.

The rearrangement joins TRBV11-2 to TRBJ2-7; D call uncertain. The CDR3 is 14 residues long. Germline V gives CDR1 SGHAT, CDR2 FQNNGV. Trimming took off 4 bases at V and 0 bases at J, with 10 bases between the two ends. The CDR3 DNA is TGTGCCAGCAGCTGGGCCCTGACCTCCTACGAGCAGTACTTC. Protein product: CASSWALTSYEQYF.

This clone was observed a single time. The rearrangement links TRBV7-6 to TRBJ2-1, with no clear D. Trimming cost V 0 bases and J 3 bases, with 9 bases left between them. CDR1 and CDR2 (germline): SGHVS, FNYEAQ. This CDR3 is 15 amino acids long. In nucleotides, the CDR3 is TGTGCCAGCAGCTTAGCAAAGGCTAGCTACAATGAGCAGTTCTTC. This sequence encodes CASSLAKASYNEQFF.

This chain links TRBV7-3 with TRBJ2-3, with 12 bases aligning to TRBD2. Losses at the gene ends were 4 bases for V and 4 bases for J; bases not matched to a gene: 3. CDR3 length: 15 amino acids. The germline CDR1 and CDR2 sequences are SGHTA and FQGTGA. The CDR3 reads CASSSRLAGADTQYF. The DNA for the CDR3 is TGTGCCAGCAGCTCTCGACTAGCGGGAGCAGATACGCAGTATTTT. Full variable domain (rest looked up from reference TRBV7-3 and TRBJ2-3): GAGVSQTPSNKVTEKGKYVELRCDPISGHTALYWYRQSLGQGPEFLIYFQGTGAADDSGLPNDRFFAVRPEGSVSTLKIQRTERGDSAVYLCASSSRLAGADTQYFGPGTRLTVL.

This chain joins TRBV6-6 and TRBJ2-1; D remains unclear. V was shortened by 6 bases and J by 0 bases, with 9 bases between the two germline ends. The CDR3 is 14 amino acids. CDR1 is MNHNY, CDR2 SVGAGI, per germline (reference sequence). In nucleotides, the CDR3 is TGTGCCAGCAGCCGCGAAAGCTCCTACAATGAGCAGTTCTTC. It encodes CASSRESSYNEQFF.

The CDR3 region has the DNA TGTGCCAGTAGCGTGGTGGGGGGTCGGAACACTGAAGCTTTCTTT. Translating gives CASSVVGGRNTEAFF. The chain combines TRBV19 with TRBJ1-1; perhaps TRBD1 as D (5 bases). V lost 6 bases to trimming and J lost 1 base, with 15 bases between them. This CDR3 region has 15 residues. CDR1 and CDR2 (germline): LNHDA, SQIVND (reference sequence).

This chain joins TRBV5-4 and TRBJ2-7; D is ambiguous. Trimming removed 3 bases from V and 7 bases from J, with 20 bases in between. CDR1 is SGHNT and CDR2 is YYREEE in the germline V gene (reference sequence). The CDR3 has 15 residues. In DNA form, the CDR3 reads TGTGCCAGCAGCTCCCCGGCGGCCCCCGCATCGGAGCAGTACTTC. This sequence encodes CASSSPAAPASEQYF.

The gene calls are TRBV27 and TRBJ2-3, with 15 bases that match TRBD2. This CDR3 has 17 amino acids. Germline V gene data show CDR1 as MNHEY and CDR2 as SMNVEV (reference sequence). The junction had 8 bases not matched to a gene; V was cut back by 5 bases and J by 5 bases. CDR3 sequence reads: CASSTRTSGRAEDTQYF. CDR3 bases: TGTGCCAGCAGTACCCGGACTAGCGGGAGGGCCGAAGATACGCAGTATTTT.

This chain joins TRBV30 and TRBJ2-7; 8 nucleotides line up with TRBD1. This CDR3 contains 15 residues. Germline V lookup: CDR1 GTSNPN, CDR2 SVGIG (reference sequence). The trim removed 0 bases at V and 0 bases at J, leaving 4 bases unmatched. CDR3 loop: CAWSVPRGLSYEQYF. In DNA, the CDR3 is TGTGCCTGGAGTGTACCCAGGGGGCTCTCCTACGAGCAGTACTTC.

The rearrangement joins TRBV7-2 to TRBJ1-3; no clear D. Trimming stripped 3 bases from V and 4 bases from J, with 4 bases between. CDR3 size: 12 residues. Germline V gene data show CDR1 as SGHTA and CDR2 as FQGNSA. The CDR3 DNA follows: TGTGCCAGCAGCTTTGAGGGAAACACCATATATTTT. Translating gives CASSFEGNTIYF.

The rearrangement uses TRBV5-1 and TRBJ2-6; possibly TRBD1 for D (5 bases). The CDR3 is 15 amino acids. V lost 4 bases to trimming and J lost 2 bases, with 10 bases between them. Germline V gives CDR1 SGHRS, CDR2 YFSETQ. Here the CDR3 reads CASSQGVAGANVLTF. The CDR3 DNA reads as TGCGCCAGCAGCCAAGGGGTGGCTGGGGCCAACGTCCTGACTTTC.

Written as DNA, the CDR3 is TGTGCCAGCAGTAGACATATTGGTCAGCCCCAGCATTTT. Encoded protein: CASSRHIGQPQHF. The rearrangement uses TRBV27 and TRBJ1-5; D is unresolved. This CDR3 region has 13 residues. V lost 5 bases, J lost 6 bases, and 11 bases lay in between. Germline lookup yields CDR1 MNHEY and CDR2 SMNVEV (reference sequence).